These 8 T cell receptor beta chains came from one sample sequenced in a study of neurological immune-mediated disorders (dated by TCRdb to about 2019). Receptor libraries were prepared by 5' RACE. Instrument used: Illumina HiSeq 2500. In TCRdb, the public reads were trimmed at Q25 with fastp and aligned with MiXCR, with productive beta chains retained. Rows merge per CDR3 protein into single entries with the most common DNA and genes. The sample table lists around 50,000 distinct CDR3 sequences, about an eighth of them with a count of one. Roughly 4.3% of the sample lies in the top ten. In the paper's terms, the time point label means: longitudinal time-point 2. What was sequenced was PBMCs. The source is a male donor with HTLV-1-associated myelopathy (HAM/TSP).

The sample holds many counts of this clonotype. The rearrangement joins TRBV15 to TRBJ2-1, with no clear D. V shed 1 base and J shed 8 bases, with 12 bases lying between them. CDR1 LNHNV and CDR2 YYDKDF come from the germline V gene (reference sequence). The CDR3 loop spans 14 amino acids. The CDR3 protein is CATSRGTQADEQFF. In DNA form, the CDR3 reads TGTGCCACCAGCAGAGGTACCCAGGCCGATGAGCAGTTCTTC.

At least ten counts were recorded for this clonotype. This rearrangement joins TRBV20-1 to TRBJ1-4, with 8 nucleotides matching TRBD1. This CDR3 contains 15 residues. The junction had 9 bases not matched to a gene; V was cut back by 2 bases and J by 7 bases. The germline V gene has CDR1 DFQATT and CDR2 SNEGSKA (reference sequence). The CDR3 bases are TGCAGTGCTAGACCCCGGGACAGGTCCGGTGAAAAACTGTTTTTT. The encoded protein is CSARPRDRSGEKLFF.

This clonotype was counted ten times or more. The CDR3 coding sequence is TGTGCCAGCAGCTTATTCGCCGGGGGGACCGACACCGGGGAGCTGTTTTTT. It translates to CASSLFAGGTDTGELFF. The rearrangement joins TRBV7-9 to TRBJ2-2, with 7 bases that match TRBD2. The ends lost 2 bases at V and 3 bases at J; junction bases unmatched: 9. There are 17 residues in the CDR3. Germline CDR1 reads SEHNR; CDR2 reads FQNEAQ (reference sequence).

The rearrangement links TRBV5-1 to TRBJ2-1, with unresolved D. V was trimmed by 6 bases and J by 5 bases, leaving 9 bases between them. The CDR3 runs 12 residues. Germline V lookup: CDR1 SGHRS, CDR2 YFSETQ. The CDR3 region is CASTYTNNEQFF. The DNA for the CDR3 is TGCGCCAGCACGTATACCAACAATGAGCAGTTCTTC.

There are many counts of this clonotype. This chain connects TRBV20-1 to TRBJ1-2; D perhaps matches TRBD1 (6 bases). Germline loops: CDR1 DFQATT, CDR2 SNEGSKA (reference sequence). This CDR3 region has 15 residues. The V and J ends lost 0 bases and 1 base respectively, with 12 bases between them. The CDR3 is CSARDRQAFNYGYTF. Here the CDR3 DNA reads TGCAGTGCTAGAGATCGACAGGCTTTTAACTATGGCTACACCTTC.

V gene TRBV5-1 combines with J gene TRBJ2-3; possible D gene TRBD1, 6 bases. The CDR3 spans 15 residues. CDR1 SGHRS and CDR2 YFSETQ come from the germline V gene. The germline V and J ends were trimmed by 2 bases and 3 bases, with 13 bases remaining between them. CDR3 bases: TGCGCCAGCAGCTTTATCCTGGACAGAACAGATACGCAGTATTTT. Protein product: CASSFILDRTDTQYF.

This clonotype was recorded at least ten times. The chain recombines TRBV9 with TRBJ1-1, with 8 positions matching TRBD1. Germline trimming cut 3 bases from V and 5 bases from J; bases unmatched to any gene: 6. The CDR3 extends over 14 amino acids. Germline V gives CDR1 SGDLS, CDR2 YYNGEE. CDR3 protein: CASSETGEGTEAFF. The CDR3 bases are TGTGCCAGCAGCGAGACAGGGGAGGGGACTGAAGCTTTCTTT.

This clonotype appeared many times. This rearrangement joins TRBV20-1 to TRBJ2-1; 9 bases are shared with TRBD2. The CDR3 is 14 residues long. Germline loops: CDR1 DFQATT, CDR2 SNEGSKA (reference sequence). The J segment lost 4 bases and the V segment lost 6 bases, leaving 7 bases of the junction unmatched. This CDR3 is CSATLAGLYNEQFF. The CDR3 DNA follows: TGCAGTGCGACCCTAGCGGGGTTATACAATGAGCAGTTCTTC.